The T cell receptor (beta chain) under discussion was sequenced for a study of CD8 T cells in ankylosing spondylitis. Study-level findings and limits: A TCR beta motif of fewer than ten highly homologous variants seemed to mark ankylosing spondylitis blood.

Many counts were recorded for this clonotype. Its antigen is undetermined. Each CDR3 protein gets one entry after TCRdb re-called the 5' RACE reads with MiXCR. The table lists roughly 700,000 distinct CDR3 sequences, around 17% of them singletons. This CDR3 is 15 amino acids long. V was trimmed by 0 bases and J by 2 bases, leaving 14 bases between them. Per germline, CDR1 DFQATT and CDR2 SNEGSKA (reference sequence). The V gene is TRBV20-1, the J gene TRBJ2-7; no clear D gene. The sequenced sample consisted of blood, either unsorted or a sorted T cell fraction (not recorded which). This TCR derives from a male donor with ankylosing spondylitis. This chain's CDR3 is CSARDSQSLTYEQYF. The CDR3 nucleotides read TGCAGTGCTAGAGATTCTCAGAGTTTAACCTACGAGCAGTACTTC.